This T cell receptor (beta chain) was recovered during a study of pediatric ulcerative colitis. Study-level findings and limits: Clonal expansions reduced rectal repertoire diversity in acute severe colitis. Repertoires came from total lymphocyte DNA, not specific subsets.

Sequencing was at survey level. Measured with immunoSEQ multiplex PCR; TCRdb has only the in-frame clones, and not every one. The sample has about 36,000 clones; roughly 80% are singletons. About this clone: The target antigen is unknown.

V lost 4 bases and J lost 5, with 15 bases in between. CDR1 is SGHVS, CDR2 FQNEAQ, per germline. The CDR3 is 14 residues long. The sequencing input was blood. The chain is built from TRBV7-8 and TRBJ2-7; D might be TRBD1 (5 bases). This TCR was sampled from a girl aged 5 to 17 with moderate ulcerative colitis. CDR3 sequence reads: CASSSRRSGHEQYF. CDR3 in DNA: TGTGCCAGCAGCTCACGGCGGTCAGGGCACGAGCAGTACTTC.